Following are 21 T cell receptor beta chains from one sample sequenced in a study of blood T cells in healthy people across ages. A second PCR, run for roughly 7 to 12 cycles, used a sample-barcoded 5' primer plus a J-beta primer mix. MiXCR, run by TCRdb on the 5' RACE reads, gives a single entry per CDR3 protein. The sample lists over a million distinct CDR3 sequences; approximately 60% were seen once. Sequenced input: blood. All receptors derive from a man between 18 and 35 years old in good health.

J is TRBJ2-2 and V is TRBV3-1, with 7 bases aligning to TRBD2. V lost 1 base and J lost 6; bases outside the gene matches: 2. CDR1 is LGHDT, CDR2 YNNKEL, per germline (reference sequence). The CDR3 covers 14 residues. The CDR3 is CASSQGTRPGELFF. The CDR3 bases are TGTGCCAGCAGCCAAGGGACTAGACCCGGGGAGCTGTTTTTT. Filled out from reference TRBV3-1 and TRBJ2-2, the complete variable domain reads DTAVSQTPKYLVTQMGNDKSIKCEQNLGHDTMYWYKQDSKKFLKIMFSYNNKELIINETVPNRFSPKSPDKAHLNLHINSLELGDSAVYFCASSQGTRPGELFFGEGSRLTVL.

This clonotype was seen a single time. This sequence joins TRBV10-2 and TRBJ2-5; D unresolved. The J call may not be correct, given that the DNA end is closer to TRBJ2-4. The germline CDR1 and CDR2 sequences are WSHSY and SAAADI. The CDR3 consists of 13 residues. CDR3 amino acids: CASSEHGANIQYF. The CDR3 coding sequence is TGCGCCAGCAGTGAGCACGGTGCAAACATTCAGTACTTC.

V is TRBV29-1 and J is TRBJ2-7; D not certain. CDR3 length: 15 amino acids. V was pared by 6 bases and J by 2 bases, with 20 bases between. Germline V gives CDR1 SQVTM, CDR2 ANQGSEA. CDR3 in DNA: TGCAGCGTACCAAGGCCGAGACACCCACCCTACGAGCAGTACTTC. Its translation: CSVPRPRHPPYEQYF.

This chain connects TRBV19 to TRBJ2-6; 8 bases are shared with TRBD1. Germline trimming cut 5 bases from V and 2 bases from J; bases unmatched to any gene: 8. Germline V gene lookup returns CDR1 LNHDA and CDR2 SQIVND (reference sequence). The CDR3 totals 17 residues. The CDR3 sequence is CASSPLTGAAGANVLTF. The CDR3 DNA reads TGTGCCAGTAGTCCACTGACAGGGGCTGCTGGGGCCAACGTCCTGACTTTC. Full variable domain (outside the CDR3, taken from reference TRBV19 and TRBJ2-6): DGGITQSPKYLFRKEGQNVTLSCEQNLNHDAMYWYRQDPGQGLRLIYYSQIVNDFQKGDIAEGYSVSREKKESFPLTVTSAQKNPTAFYLCASSPLTGAAGANVLTFGAGSRLTVL.

This clonotype was counted only a few times. The chain recombines TRBV11-2 with TRBJ1-5; tentatively, D is TRBD1 (6 bases). Germline loops: CDR1 SGHAT, CDR2 FQNNGV. The CDR3 loop spans 16 amino acids. The V end lost 5 bases, the J end lost 1 base, and 15 bases lay between the germline ends. This chain's CDR3 is CASSQSRQVSNQPQHF. The DNA for the CDR3 is TGTGCCAGCAGCCAGAGCCGACAGGTCAGCAATCAGCCCCAGCATTTT.

V gene TRBV7-9 combines with J gene TRBJ2-1; 8 bases agree with TRBD2. The CDR3 covers 16 residues. The V segment lost 5 bases and the J segment 4 bases; nucleotides outside the gene matches: 10. The germline gives CDR1 SEHNR, CDR2 FQNEAQ (reference sequence). The CDR3 loop is CASSLRAGEGYNEQFF. Here the CDR3 DNA reads TGTGCCAGCAGCCTGAGAGCGGGAGAGGGGTACAATGAGCAGTTCTTC.

The rearrangement uses TRBV11-2 and TRBJ1-4, with unresolved D. Looked up from germline, CDR1 is SGHAT and CDR2 is FQNNGV. V gave up 2 bases and J gave up 7 bases, with 11 bases separating them. The CDR3 has 14 amino acids. The CDR3 sequence is CASSLRQSGEKLFF. CDR3 sequence (DNA): TGTGCCAGCAGCTTACGGCAGTCGGGTGAAAAACTGTTTTTT.

The chain uses TRBV15 and TRBJ2-3; 8 bases are shared with TRBD2. In germline, CDR1 is LNHNV, CDR2 YYDKDF (reference sequence). The trim removed 0 bases at V and 2 bases at J, leaving 10 bases unmatched. The CDR3 loop spans 18 amino acids. CDR3 nucleotide sequence: TGTGCCACCAGCAGAGAAAGGGGCCATAGCGGGATCACAGATACGCAGTATTTT. Amino acids: CATSRERGHSGITDTQYF.

This clonotype has at least ten counts. The chain joins TRBV20-1 to TRBJ2-7; possible D gene TRBD1, 5 bases. The CDR3 covers 11 residues. V was shortened by 7 bases and J by 3 bases, with 10 bases between the two germline ends. Germline V CDR1 and CDR2: DFQATT, SNEGSKA (reference sequence). CDR3 bases: TGCAGTGTAACAGGAGACTACGAGCAGTACTTC. This translates into CSVTGDYEQYF.

The V gene is TRBV2, the J gene TRBJ1-4; D is uncertain. Germline CDR1 is SNHLY and CDR2 is FYNNEI. CDR3 length equals 14 residues. Trimming removed 8 bases from V and 0 bases from J, with 10 bases in between. The CDR3 reads CASLEPSTNEKLFF. DNA for the CDR3: TGTGCCAGCCTCGAACCCTCAACTAATGAAAAACTGTTTTTT.

This clonotype has just a few counts. The DNA of the CDR3 is TGTGCCAGCAGCCAAGCGGGACTAGCAGATCAAGAGACCCAGTACTTC. Residues: CASSQAGLADQETQYF. V gene TRBV3-1 combines with J gene TRBJ2-5; TRBD2 agrees at 9 bases. With 1 base clipped from V and 2 bases from J, the junction kept 5 bases outside the gene matches. CDR1 is LGHDT, CDR2 YNNKEL, per germline (reference sequence). The CDR3 is 16 amino acids.

The V and J genes are TRBV12-3 or TRBV12-4 and TRBJ2-2; TRBD2 agrees at 8 bases. The CDR3 is made up of 17 amino acids. Trimming at V came to 3 bases and at J to 6 bases, leaving 12 bases not matched to a gene. CDR3 amino acids: CASSLSGGPSLSGELFF. As DNA, the CDR3 is TGTGCCAGCAGTTTGTCGGGGGGGCCTTCCCTGTCCGGGGAGCTGTTTTTT.

The CDR3 sequence: CASSGGQANEQFF. The CDR3 DNA sequence: TGTGCCAGCAGTGGGGGACAGGCCAATGAGCAGTTCTTC. V is TRBV28 and J is TRBJ2-1; 8 positions agree with TRBD1. This CDR3 is 13 amino acids long. Losses at the gene ends were 5 bases for V and 6 bases for J; bases not matched to a gene: 3. Germline V gives CDR1 MDHEN, CDR2 SYDVKM.

This clonotype was seen a handful of times. This rearrangement joins TRBV4-3 to TRBJ2-3; TRBD2 aligns across 9 bases. The CDR3 is made up of 17 amino acids. The germline V gene encodes CDR1 LGHNA and CDR2 YSLEER. The trim removed 3 bases at V and 3 bases at J, leaving 10 bases unmatched. The CDR3: CASSQTTYSGGTDTQYF. The CDR3 nucleotides are TGCGCCAGCAGCCAGACGACTTATAGCGGGGGAACAGATACGCAGTATTTT.

V is TRBV10-3 and J is TRBJ2-1; 8 nucleotides align to TRBD1. This CDR3 region has 18 residues. With 3 bases clipped from V and 2 bases from J, the junction kept 12 bases outside the gene matches. Germline V CDR1 and CDR2: ENHRY, SYGVKD. The CDR3 is CAISDGTGRTKTYNEQFF. The CDR3, as DNA: TGTGCCATCAGTGATGGGACAGGACGAACCAAAACCTACAATGAGCAGTTCTTC.

V is TRBV7-2 and J is TRBJ2-7; 7 positions match TRBD1. V lost 5 bases and J lost 2; bases outside the gene matches: 9. The germline CDR1 and CDR2 sequences are SGHTA and FQGNSA. The CDR3 is 15 residues long. The CDR3 loop is CASSLPPGQTYEQYF. In nucleotides, the CDR3 is TGTGCCAGCAGCCTGCCTCCGGGACAGACCTACGAGCAGTACTTC.

The chain carries TRBV13 and TRBJ2-7; D is possibly TRBD1 (5 bases). V was clipped by 3 bases and J by 6 bases, with 15 bases between them. Looked up from germline, CDR1 is PRHDT and CDR2 is FYEKMQ (reference sequence). CDR3 size: 14 residues. The CDR3 DNA is TGTGCCAGCAGCTTCGGGTCAGGGTCTGTCGAGCAGTACTTC. It specifies CASSFGSGSVEQYF.

The chain uses TRBV29-1 and TRBJ2-5; 12 bases line up with TRBD1. Trimming cost V 3 bases and J 4 bases; bases outside gene matches: 3. The CDR3 loop spans 14 amino acids. The germline V gene has CDR1 SQVTM and CDR2 ANQGSEA. The chain's CDR3 is CSVDGTGGGETQYF. CDR3 in DNA: TGCAGCGTTGATGGGACAGGGGGCGGAGAGACCCAGTACTTC.

This clonotype was found a few times. The chain uses TRBV20-1 and TRBJ2-1, with a tentative D call TRBD2 (5 bases). This CDR3 contains 12 residues. Germline CDR1 is DFQATT and CDR2 is SNEGSKA (reference sequence). The V gene lost 3 bases and the J gene lost 4 bases, with 7 bases spanning the gap. The CDR3 DNA sequence: TGCAGTGCTAGGGTAGCGTACAATGAGCAGTTCTTC. It specifies CSARVAYNEQFF.

This clonotype was seen more than once but under ten times. The J gene is TRBJ1-1, the V gene TRBV29-1; the D is unclear. From germline, CDR1 is SQVTM and CDR2 ANQGSEA. Trimming took off 6 bases at V and 2 bases at J, with 10 bases between the two ends. CDR3 length equals 12 residues. CDR3 sequence reads: CSVTEGNTEAFF. CDR3 nucleotide sequence: TGCAGCGTCACAGAGGGAAACACTGAAGCTTTCTTT.

The chain has TRBV12-5 and TRBJ2-1, with D perhaps assigned TRBD1 or TRBD2 (5 bases each). This CDR3 region has 17 residues. Germline-derived CDR1 and CDR2 are LGHNT and FRNRAP. V lost 3 bases to trimming and J lost 5 bases, with 20 bases between them. In DNA form, the CDR3 reads TGTGCTAGTGGTTTCGAAGGGGCGGTCGGACTCGACAATGAGCAGTTCTTC. Protein product: CASGFEGAVGLDNEQFF.